This T cell receptor (beta chain) was sequenced for a study of blood T cell repertoires in COVID-19. Assay used: immunoSEQ multiplex PCR; TCRdb lists only in-frame clones, some missing. The sample includes about 160,000 clones, about three quarters of them seen just once. This CDR3 comprises 12 residues. V dropped 2 bases and J dropped 15; count of bases not matched to a gene: 7. CDR1 and CDR2 (germline): MDHEN, SYDVKM. Material for sequencing was peripheral blood. V and J are TRBV28 and TRBJ2-1; 7 bases line up with TRBD1. This TCR was sampled from a man between 65 and 80 years old with acute or convalescent COVID-19. CDR3 sequence: CASSLTGATPFF. CDR3 bases: TGTGCCAGCAGTTTAACAGGGGCTACTCCGTTCTTC. The whole variable domain, remainder taken from reference TRBV28 and TRBJ2-1, is DVKVTQSSRYLVKRTGEKVFLECVQDMDHENMFWYRQDPGLGLRLIYFSYDVKMKEKGDIPEGYSVSREKKERFSLILESASTNQTSMYLCASSLTGATPFFGPGTRLTVL.